These 22 T cell receptor beta chains were sequenced from one sample in a study of low-dose radiotherapy and immunotherapy resistance in tumors (dated by TCRdb to between 2021 and 2024). Instrument on record: Illumina MiniSeq. TCRs were amplified with Phusion for about 20 PCR cycles using a constant-region primer together with the adapter attached to the V primers. The public reads were run again by TCRdb, first through fastp at Q25 and then through MiXCR, and only productive beta chains were kept. Rows with one shared CDR3 protein collapse into an entry with the most common genes and DNA. The sample table contains about 50,000 distinct CDR3 sequences; only one count was recorded for 12% of them. Of the sample, approximately 6.2% falls within the top ten clones. Per the publication, the time point label means: before trial treatment. This material consisted of PBMCs, taken before treatment. The source of these receptors is a female donor with ovarian cancer.

With respect to this clonotype: This probably arose from a read error, given a far larger clone one base away. CDR3 DNA sequence: TGTGCCAGTAGTATAGAGCGGTTGGGCAGGGGGCAGGATGAGCAGTACTTC. Protein: CASSIERLGRGQDEQYF. This chain uses TRBV19 with TRBJ2-5; 8 bases match TRBD1. The germline CDR1 and CDR2 sequences are LNHDA and SQIVND (reference sequence). V lost 0 bases to trimming and J lost 11 bases; unmatched junction nucleotides: 17. CDR3 length: 17 residues.

Turning to this clonotype: A far larger clone lies a single base away; this is likely a read error. V gene TRBV27 combines with J gene TRBJ2-1; possible D gene TRBD1, 7 bases. V lost 10 bases and J lost 10, with 26 bases in between. The CDR3 is 15 residues long. Germline CDR1 and CDR2: MNHEY and SMNVEV (reference sequence). CDR3 coding DNA: TGTGCCACCAGCGATCGGGGGACAGCGTCCTACGAGCAGTTCTTC. Its translation: CATSDRGTASYEQFF.

This clonotype was recorded at least ten times. V and J are TRBV14 and TRBJ2-3; weak D call: TRBD2 (6 bases). Trimming removed 5 bases at V and 8 bases at J, with 14 bases between. The CDR3 is 13 amino acids. Germline V gives CDR1 SGHDN, CDR2 FVKESK. This chain's CDR3 is CASSGGGAFTQYF. DNA for the CDR3: TGTGCCAGCAGCGGCGGAGGGGCGTTTACGCAGTATTTT.

This clonotype appeared many times. This chain joins TRBV7-9 and TRBJ2-7, with 13 bases matching TRBD2. CDR1 is SEHNR, CDR2 FQNEAQ, per germline (reference sequence). The CDR3 is made up of 15 amino acids. V lost 3 bases to trimming and J lost 3 bases; unmatched junction nucleotides: 2. DNA of the CDR3: TGTGCCAGCAGCTTGGGACTAGCGGGGAACTACGAGCAGTACTTC. Its translation is CASSLGLAGNYEQYF.

Judged by abundance, this clonotype is medium-sized. The V call is TRBV29-1, the J call TRBJ2-3, with D perhaps being TRBD1 or TRBD2 (5 bases each). Germline V gene data show CDR1 as SQVTM and CDR2 as ANQGSEA. This CDR3 contains 14 residues. V lost 5 bases and J 5 bases, leaving 17 bases between the germline ends. This CDR3 is CSVPRGPTGDTQYF. Written as DNA, the CDR3 is TGCAGCGTTCCTCGGGGACCCACAGGAGATACGCAGTATTTT.

This clonotype showed up many times. The rearrangement links TRBV2 to TRBJ2-7; a possible D gene is TRBD1 (6 bases). Germline values: CDR1 SNHLY, CDR2 FYNNEI. V was pared by 1 base and J by 4 bases, with 11 bases between. The CDR3 has 14 residues. CDR3 nucleotides: TGTGCCAGCAGTGAAGACAGGGTTGCATACGAGCAGTACTTC. Translation: CASSEDRVAYEQYF.

This clonotype was counted at least ten times. The chain employs TRBV6-5 and TRBJ2-1; D possibly uses TRBD1 or TRBD2 (6 bases each). The CDR3 contains 13 residues. Trimming pared 6 bases from V and 10 bases from J, leaving 16 bases between. Germline CDR1 and CDR2: MNHEY and SVGAGI. The DNA of the CDR3 is TGTGCCAGCAGAAAAAGGGGGGTAGGGGAGCAGTTCTTC. Its translation is CASRKRGVGEQFF.

There are many counts of this clonotype. The rearrangement joins TRBV19 to TRBJ2-1; 13 bases are a match to TRBD2. Trimming took 6 bases from V and 6 from J; bases not matched to a gene: 2. CDR3 length equals 14 residues. Germline lookup yields CDR1 LNHDA and CDR2 SQIVND (reference sequence). Here the CDR3 reads CASRGLAGANEQFF. The DNA of the CDR3 is TGTGCCAGTAGAGGACTAGCGGGAGCCAATGAGCAGTTCTTC.

In this sample, this clonotype turned up many times. This chain joins TRBV5-5 and TRBJ2-1, with 8 positions matching TRBD1. V lost 3 bases to trimming and J lost 5 bases; unmatched junction nucleotides: 4. Germline CDR1 is SGHKS and CDR2 is YYEKEE (reference sequence). The CDR3 extends over 14 amino acids. The CDR3 DNA reads TGTGCCAGCAGCTGGGGGACAGGAGACAATGAGCAGTTCTTC. Translating gives CASSWGTGDNEQFF.

This clonotype was seen repeatedly, ten times or more. V is TRBV7-8 and J is TRBJ2-3; D is perhaps TRBD1 (6 bases). The germline CDR1 and CDR2 sequences are SGHVS and FQNEAQ. V dropped 5 bases and J dropped 1 base, with 10 bases sitting between them. CDR3 length: 14 amino acids. The CDR3 DNA sequence: TGTGCCAGCAGCCGGGCAGGGGGCACAGATACGCAGTATTTT. Translation: CASSRAGGTDTQYF.

Many counts were recorded for this clonotype. The rearrangement links TRBV12-3 or TRBV12-4 to TRBJ1-6, with TRBD1 matching over 8 bases. The ends lost 5 bases at V and 7 bases at J; junction bases unmatched: 4. CDR3 length: 14 amino acids. The CDR3 is CASSAGQGNSPLHF. CDR3 nucleotide sequence: TGTGCCAGCAGTGCCGGACAGGGAAATTCACCCCTCCACTTT.

Many counts were recorded for this clonotype. V gene TRBV25-1 combines with J gene TRBJ1-1, with 9 bases aligning to TRBD1. Unmatched junction bases numbered 1, after V lost 4 bases and J lost 4 bases. This CDR3 contains 13 residues. Germline lookup yields CDR1 MGHDK and CDR2 SYGVNS. The CDR3 is CASSVTGGTEAFF. CDR3 coding DNA: TGTGCCAGCAGTGTGACAGGGGGCACTGAAGCTTTCTTT.

This clonotype was observed at least ten times. V is TRBV24-1 and J is TRBJ2-1; 7 bases fit TRBD2. The germline V gene encodes CDR1 KGHDR and CDR2 SFDVKD. The CDR3 consists of 18 residues. V dropped 2 bases and J dropped 8; count of bases not matched to a gene: 17. The CDR3 is CATSDWGGGEERIYEQFF. The CDR3 DNA reads TGTGCCACCAGTGATTGGGGGGGTGGCGAGGAGAGAATCTATGAGCAGTTCTTC.

This clonotype was observed at least ten times. This chain connects TRBV7-3 to TRBJ2-3; 8 bases are shared with TRBD2. V shed 5 bases and J 3 bases; nucleotides not matched to a gene: 4. CDR3 length: 14 residues. Germline CDR1 is SGHTA and CDR2 is FQGTGA. The CDR3 DNA is TGTGCCAGCAGCCCCGGGACTAGAACAGATACGCAGTATTTT. Translation gives CASSPGTRTDTQYF.

This clonotype was seen repeatedly, ten times or more. This chain joins TRBV5-8 and TRBJ1-1, with TRBD1 as a possible D gene (6 bases). CDR3 size: 13 residues. Germline CDR1 SGHTS, CDR2 YDEGEE. Trimming removed 5 bases at V and 5 bases at J, with 13 bases between. The CDR3 spells CASRALGGTEAFF. The DNA for the CDR3 is TGTGCCAGCAGAGCTCTAGGGGGGACTGAAGCTTTCTTT.

On this clonotype itself: It is unclear where the CDR3 begins or ends on the DNA, so no DNA is shown, and the CDR3 is as TCRdb lists it. The chain recombines TRBV27 with TRBJ2-2; TRBD1 was called by the table and not checked on the DNA. Germline lookup yields CDR1 MNHEY and CDR2 SMNVEV (reference sequence). The CDR3 contains 13 residues when both ends are counted. CDR3 loop: CASSFGTGELFFF.

This clonotype has at least ten counts. The chain recombines TRBV28 with TRBJ1-1, with 8 positions matching TRBD1. CDR3 length: 16 amino acids. CDR1 and CDR2 (germline): MDHEN, SYDVKM. V was pared by 6 bases and J by 1 base, with 10 bases of the junction left unmatched. The CDR3: CASSDGQGLGNTEAFF. The CDR3 DNA sequence: TGTGCCAGCAGCGACGGACAGGGCCTGGGGAACACTGAAGCTTTCTTT.

Many counts were recorded for this clonotype. V is TRBV5-8 and J is TRBJ1-2; no clear D gene. Trimming removed 0 bases from V and 4 bases from J, with 7 bases in between. This CDR3 region has 13 residues. CDR1 SGHTS and CDR2 YDEGEE come from the germline V gene. This chain's CDR3 is CASSLAGSYGYTF. CDR3 in DNA: TGTGCCAGCAGCTTGGCGGGGTCCTATGGCTACACCTTC.

This clonotype has at least ten counts. J is TRBJ2-7 and V is TRBV24-1; D is perhaps TRBD1 or TRBD2 (5 bases each). Trimming left V 8 bases short and J 2 bases short, with 12 bases between. This CDR3 is 13 amino acids long. Germline V gene sequence: CDR1 KGHDR, CDR2 SFDVKD. This chain's CDR3 is CATMGDSPYEQYF. The CDR3 coding sequence is TGTGCCACCATGGGAGACAGTCCCTACGAGCAGTACTTC.

This clonotype has at least ten counts. V is TRBV28 and J is TRBJ1-1; D perhaps matches TRBD1 (5 bases). Germline CDR1 and CDR2: MDHEN and SYDVKM. Trimming shortened V by 5 bases and J by 10 bases, and 8 bases separated the two germline ends. The CDR3 consists of 10 residues. CDR3 in DNA: TGTGCCAGCAGTAAGCAGGGAGCTTTCTTT. It codes for CASSKQGAFF.

This clonotype was counted ten times or more. This chain joins TRBV5-1 and TRBJ2-1; D possibly uses TRBD1 or TRBD2 (5 bases each). The germline V gene has CDR1 SGHRS and CDR2 YFSETQ. V gave up 0 bases and J gave up 7 bases, with 20 bases separating them. The CDR3 contains 17 residues. CDR3 in amino acids: CASSLAYGKGTSNEQFF. The CDR3 region has the DNA TGCGCCAGCAGCTTGGCCTATGGGAAAGGGACGAGTAATGAGCAGTTCTTC. The full variable domain, with the rest looked up from reference TRBV5-1 and TRBJ2-1, is KAGVTQTPRYLIKTRGQQVTLSCSPISGHRSVSWYQQTPGQGLQFLFEYFSETQRNKGNFPGRFSGRQFSNSRSEMNVSTLELGDSALYLCASSLAYGKGTSNEQFFGPGTRLTVL.

This clonotype came up a few times. The chain joins TRBV10-2 to TRBJ2-1; 13 bases are a match to TRBD2. CDR3 length: 17 residues. V lost 5 bases to trimming and J lost 9 bases; unmatched junction nucleotides: 13. Germline CDR1 is WSHSY and CDR2 is SAAADI. CDR3 DNA sequence: TGCGCCAGCAGTTCGCCACCGGGACTAGCGGGGCGTAGTGAGCAGTTCTTC. Translated: CASSSPPGLAGRSEQFF.